This passage covers 17 T cell receptor beta chains from one sample sequenced in a study of T cells after posttransplantation cyclophosphamide. Profiled with immunoSEQ multiplex PCR; TCRdb holds only in-frame clones, not every one. The data show under 40,000 clones, with none appearing a single time. Sequences were obtained from PBMCs. The receptors were gathered from a woman between 45 and 60 years old in good health and a related stem cell transplant donor.

There are many counts of this clone. The chain uses TRBV19 and TRBJ2-2, with D perhaps matching TRBD1 (6 bases). CDR1 and CDR2 from the germline V gene are LNHDA and SQIVND (reference sequence). V lost 5 bases, J lost 6 bases, and 10 bases lay in between. The CDR3 totals 13 residues. For the CDR3, the DNA is TGTGCCAGTAGTTTCACAGGGTCCGGGGAGCTGTTTTTT. It is translated as CASSFTGSGELFF.

This clone was found many times. The chain has TRBV11-2 and TRBJ2-6, with TRBD2 as a possible D gene (5 bases). CDR1 and CDR2 from the germline V gene are SGHAT and FQNNGV. Between the trimmed V and J ends, which lost 5 bases and 0 bases, there was a span of 5 bases. This CDR3 is built from 14 residues. The CDR3 loop is CASSAGSGANVLTF. As DNA, the CDR3 is TGTGCCAGCAGCGCGGGCTCTGGGGCCAACGTCCTGACTTTC.

In its sample, this clone was seen many times. The V call is TRBV18, the J call TRBJ2-3; D uncertain. Looked up from germline, CDR1 is KGHSH and CDR2 is LQKENI. The CDR3 runs 15 residues. Trimming left V 2 bases short and J 4 bases short, with 13 bases between. The CDR3 region is CASSPSYPAADTQYF. The CDR3 DNA is TGTGCCAGCTCACCAAGCTACCCGGCGGCAGATACGCAGTATTTT. Variable domain in full (rest from reference TRBV18 and TRBJ2-3): NAGVMQNPRHLVRRRGQEARLRCSPMKGHSHVYWYRQLPEEGLKFMVYLQKENIIDESGMPKERFSAEFPKEGPSILRIQQVVRGDSAAYFCASSPSYPAADTQYFGPGTRLTVL.

This clone was picked up many times. V usage is TRBV5-4 and J usage is TRBJ2-7, with 10 bases that match TRBD1. The V gene end was trimmed by 4 bases and the J gene end by 4 bases; junction bases not matched to a gene: 11. The CDR3 covers 16 residues. Germline lookup yields CDR1 SGHNT and CDR2 YYREEE (reference sequence). The CDR3 is CASSRVRTGGGYEQYF. In nucleotides, the CDR3 is TGTGCCAGCAGCCGCGTCCGGACAGGGGGAGGATACGAGCAGTACTTC.

The V gene is TRBV5-1, the J gene TRBJ2-5, with 10 bases that match TRBD2. This CDR3 has 14 amino acids. Trimming took 0 bases from V and 5 from J; bases not matched to a gene: 1. CDR1 is SGHRS, CDR2 YFSETQ, per germline. CDR3 in amino acids: CASSLGAGGETQYF. The CDR3 nucleotides read TGCGCCAGCAGCTTGGGAGCGGGAGGGGAGACCCAGTACTTC.

This clone was detected many times. The V and J genes are TRBV2 and TRBJ2-5; the D gene is possibly TRBD2 (6 bases). V lost 11 bases to trimming and J lost 5 bases, with 18 bases between them. The CDR3 length is 13 residues. Germline V gene data show CDR1 as SNHLY and CDR2 as FYNNEI. The CDR3: CAATGGAGETQYF. CDR3 nucleotide sequence: TGTGCCGCTACTGGAGGGGCCGGGGAGACCCAGTACTTC.

This clone occurred many times. The chain links TRBV18 to TRBJ2-1; D gene ambiguous. The CDR3 spans 11 residues. Germline CDR1 KGHSH, CDR2 LQKENI. With 6 bases removed from V and 9 bases from J, the gap between germline ends came to 9 bases. The CDR3 DNA follows: TGTGCCAGCTCGATGAAGGGTGAGCAGTTCTTC. Translating it yields CASSMKGEQFF.

This clone is labeled large. The J gene is TRBJ2-7, the V gene TRBV13, with 8 bases lining up with TRBD2. Germline CDR1 is PRHDT and CDR2 is FYEKMQ (reference sequence). The CDR3 has 16 amino acids. V shed 8 bases and J 0 bases; nucleotides not matched to a gene: 12. In DNA, the CDR3 is TGTGCCAGCCCCTCCCTCGCGGGGGGTAGCTCCTACGAGCAGTACTTC. This sequence encodes CASPSLAGGSSYEQYF.

This clone was recorded many times. The rearrangement links TRBV27 to TRBJ2-1; maybe TRBD1 (6 bases). The CDR3 is 14 amino acids. V lost 2 bases to trimming and J lost 4 bases, with 9 bases between them. Germline lookup yields CDR1 MNHEY and CDR2 SMNVEV (reference sequence). The CDR3 coding sequence is TGTGCCAGCAGTTTAGGGACACCATACAATGAGCAGTTCTTC. Translated, it gives CASSLGTPYNEQFF.

This clone was seen repeatedly, ten times or more. This sequence joins TRBV29-1 and TRBJ2-7; maybe TRBD2 (5 bases). The CDR3 totals 12 residues. Germline V gives CDR1 SQVTM, CDR2 ANQGSEA. V lost 4 bases, J lost 2 bases, and 9 bases lay in between. CDR3 in amino acids: CSVGGYAYEQYF. The CDR3 nucleotides are TGCAGCGTTGGAGGGTATGCCTACGAGCAGTACTTC.

This clone showed up many times. The chain combines TRBV7-9 with TRBJ2-1, with 7 bases identical to TRBD2. The CDR3 spans 15 residues. The ends lost 5 bases at V and 0 bases at J; junction bases unmatched: 4. Per germline, CDR1 SEHNR and CDR2 FQNEAQ (reference sequence). The CDR3 spells CASSRGGSSYNEQFF. As DNA, the CDR3 is TGTGCCAGCAGCCGCGGGGGTAGCTCCTACAATGAGCAGTTCTTC.

This clone was counted ten times or more. The J gene is TRBJ1-1, the V gene TRBV5-1, with TRBD1 identical over 8 bases. Germline V CDR1 and CDR2: SGHRS, YFSETQ. Trimming took 5 bases from V and 4 from J; bases not matched to a gene: 7. The CDR3 has 14 residues. CDR3 DNA: TGCGCCAGCAGTGGACAGGGTAGAGGCACTGAAGCTTTCTTT. It is translated as CASSGQGRGTEAFF.

This clone was detected many times. The genes are TRBV6-6 and TRBJ2-3; D gene ambiguous. Germline V gives CDR1 MNHNY, CDR2 SVGAGI (reference sequence). The CDR3 consists of 15 residues. V was pared by 6 bases and J by 3 bases, with 16 bases between. Here the CDR3 reads CASSTPGPSTDTQYF. CDR3 in DNA: TGTGCCAGCAGCACACCCGGCCCTAGTACAGATACGCAGTATTTT.

This clone was found many times. The junction does not match germline at one end; this may be a read error. The chain employs TRBV2 and TRBJ1-4, with D perhaps TRBD1 (6 bases). Germline lookup yields CDR1 SNHLY and CDR2 FYNNEI. The CDR3 covers 10 residues. The CDR3 is CASSEDGTSF. CDR3 sequence (DNA): TGTGCCAGCAGTGAAGACGGGACATCCTTT.

This clone was recorded at least ten times. The genes are TRBV19 and TRBJ1-1, with a weak D call TRBD1 (6 bases). Trimming left V 5 bases short and J 7 bases short, with 23 bases between. CDR1 is LNHDA and CDR2 is SQIVND in the germline V gene (reference sequence). The CDR3 extends over 16 amino acids. CDR3 in DNA: TGTGCCAGTAGTTCATCGGGAGATCCTAGGGGGTTTGAAGCTTTCTTT. It is translated as CASSSSGDPRGFEAFF.

This clone was seen ten or more times. The chain recombines TRBV5-1 with TRBJ1-2; 12 bases match TRBD1. This CDR3 spans 16 amino acids. Germline CDR1 reads SGHRS; CDR2 reads YFSETQ. Trimming at V came to 3 bases and at J to 6 bases, leaving 9 bases not matched to a gene. CDR3 DNA sequence: TGCGCCAGCAGCTCAAACCGGGACAGGGGGCGGGATGGCTACACCTTC. Translated: CASSSNRDRGRDGYTF.

This clone was seen many times. The genes are TRBV7-3 and TRBJ1-1, with D perhaps TRBD1 (5 bases). The CDR3 spans 15 residues. V lost 6 bases and J lost 1, with 15 bases in between. Germline V gene data show CDR1 as SGHTA and CDR2 as FQGTGA. In nucleotides, the CDR3 is TGTGCCAGCAGTCAAACCCCGGGGGAGAACACTGAAGCTTTCTTT. Encoded protein: CASSQTPGENTEAFF.